One T cell receptor (beta chain) is described in this entry. It was with 60 Vbeta and 13 Jbeta primers that the PCR ran. Libraries were prepared by immunoSEQ multiplex PCR; TCRdb keeps only in-frame clonotypes and omits some of them. The table for this sample gives under 200,000 clones. This sample was taken from a study of cytomegalovirus exposure and HLA in healthy donors. Per germline, CDR1 SGHRS and CDR2 YFSETQ. J was trimmed by 0 bases and V by 4 bases; bases with no gene match: 0. The CDR3 totals 13 residues. The rearrangement joins TRBV5-1 to TRBJ2-5, with TRBD1 matching 7 bases. The sequenced sample consisted of PBMCs. This sequence was found in a man in his thirties or forties in good health and CMV-seronegative. CDR3 region: CASSGTDQETQYF. CDR3 nucleotide sequence: TGCGCCAGCAGCGGGACAGACCAAGAGACCCAGTACTTC.